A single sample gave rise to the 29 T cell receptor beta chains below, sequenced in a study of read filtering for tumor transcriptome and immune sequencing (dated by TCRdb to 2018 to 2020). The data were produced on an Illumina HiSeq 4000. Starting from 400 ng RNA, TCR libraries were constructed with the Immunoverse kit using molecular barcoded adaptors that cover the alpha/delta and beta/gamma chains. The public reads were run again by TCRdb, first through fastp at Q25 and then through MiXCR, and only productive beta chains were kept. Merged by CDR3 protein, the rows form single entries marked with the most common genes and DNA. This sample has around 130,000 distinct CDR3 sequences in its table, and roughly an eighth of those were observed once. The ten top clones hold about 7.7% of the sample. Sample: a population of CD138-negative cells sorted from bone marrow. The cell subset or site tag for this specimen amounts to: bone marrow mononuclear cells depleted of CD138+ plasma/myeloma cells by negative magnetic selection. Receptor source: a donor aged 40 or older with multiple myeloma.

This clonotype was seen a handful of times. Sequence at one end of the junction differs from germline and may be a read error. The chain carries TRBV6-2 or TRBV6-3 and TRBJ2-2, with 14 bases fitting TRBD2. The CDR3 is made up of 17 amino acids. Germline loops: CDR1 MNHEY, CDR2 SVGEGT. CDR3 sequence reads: CASRGTSGRSNTGEPFF. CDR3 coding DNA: TGTGCCAGCAGAGGGACTAGCGGGAGATCTAACACCGGGGAGCCGTTTTTT.

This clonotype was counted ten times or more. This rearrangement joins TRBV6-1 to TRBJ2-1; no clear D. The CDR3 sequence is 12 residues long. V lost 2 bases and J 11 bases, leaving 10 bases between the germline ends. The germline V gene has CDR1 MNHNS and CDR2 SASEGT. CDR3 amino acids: CASSESRLQQFF. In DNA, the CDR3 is TGTGCCAGCAGTGAATCTAGACTCCAGCAGTTCTTC.

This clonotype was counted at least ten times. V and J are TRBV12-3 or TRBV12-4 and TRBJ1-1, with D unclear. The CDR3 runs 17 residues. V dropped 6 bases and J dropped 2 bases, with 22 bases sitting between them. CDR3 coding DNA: TGTGCCAGCAGCCAAGAAGAGTGGGCCCCCGACAACACTGAAGCTTTCTTT. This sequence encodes CASSQEEWAPDNTEAFF.

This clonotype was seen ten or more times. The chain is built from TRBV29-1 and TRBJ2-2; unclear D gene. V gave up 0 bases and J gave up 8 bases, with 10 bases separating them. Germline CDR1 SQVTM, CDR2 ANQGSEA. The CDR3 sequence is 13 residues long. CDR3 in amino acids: CSVEERRDGELFF. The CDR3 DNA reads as TGCAGCGTTGAAGAGCGGAGAGATGGGGAGCTGTTTTTT.

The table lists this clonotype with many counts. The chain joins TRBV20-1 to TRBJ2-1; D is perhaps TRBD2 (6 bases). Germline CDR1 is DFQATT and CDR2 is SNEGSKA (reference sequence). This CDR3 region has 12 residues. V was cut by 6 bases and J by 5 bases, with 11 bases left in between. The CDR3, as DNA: TGCAGTGCCACCGGGAGCAACAATGAGCAGTTCTTC. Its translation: CSATGSNNEQFF.

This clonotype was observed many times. In DNA, the CDR3 is TGCAGCGTCTTGCCGACTCAAGAGACCCAGTACTTC. Translating it yields CSVLPTQETQYF. The chain employs TRBV29-1 and TRBJ2-5; D not certain. The CDR3 extends over 12 amino acids. Germline values: CDR1 SQVTM, CDR2 ANQGSEA. V was cut by 6 bases and J by 2 bases, with 10 bases left in between.

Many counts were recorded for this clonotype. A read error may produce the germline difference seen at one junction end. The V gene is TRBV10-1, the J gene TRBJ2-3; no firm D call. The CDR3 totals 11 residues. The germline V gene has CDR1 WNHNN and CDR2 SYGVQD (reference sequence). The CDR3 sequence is CASSEGDTQYF. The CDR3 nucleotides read TGTGCCAGCAGCGAAGGGGATACGCAGTATTTT.

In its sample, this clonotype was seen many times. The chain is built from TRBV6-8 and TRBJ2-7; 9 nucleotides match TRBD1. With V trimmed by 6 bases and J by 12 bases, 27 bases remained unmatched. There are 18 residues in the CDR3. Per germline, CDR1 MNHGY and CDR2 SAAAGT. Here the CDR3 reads CASRPGTGGEKTTPSGYF. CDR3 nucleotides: TGTGCCAGCAGGCCAGGAACAGGGGGCGAGAAAACAACTCCTTCGGGGTACTTC.

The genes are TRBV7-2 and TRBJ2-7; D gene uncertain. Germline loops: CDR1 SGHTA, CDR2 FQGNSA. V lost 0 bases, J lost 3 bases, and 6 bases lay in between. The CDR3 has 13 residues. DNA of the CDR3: TGTGCCAGCAGCTTAGCCAGGCGCTACGAGCAGTACTTC. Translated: CASSLARRYEQYF.

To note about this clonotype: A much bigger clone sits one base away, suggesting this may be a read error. CDR3 amino acids: CASSPPSGNQGTQYF. The CDR3 bases are TGTGCCAGCTCCCCGCCTAGCGGAAACCAAGGGACCCAGTACTTC. The V call is TRBV6-5, the J call TRBJ2-5, with 7 bases matching TRBD2. CDR1 MNHEY and CDR2 SVGAGI come from the germline V gene. The CDR3 extends over 15 amino acids.

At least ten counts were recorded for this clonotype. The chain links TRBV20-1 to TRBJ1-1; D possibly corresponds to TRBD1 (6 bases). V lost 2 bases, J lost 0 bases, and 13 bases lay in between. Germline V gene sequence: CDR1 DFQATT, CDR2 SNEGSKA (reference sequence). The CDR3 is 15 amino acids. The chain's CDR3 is CSARSDSPMNTEAFF. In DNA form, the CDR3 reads TGCAGTGCTAGATCGGACAGCCCCATGAACACTGAAGCTTTCTTT.

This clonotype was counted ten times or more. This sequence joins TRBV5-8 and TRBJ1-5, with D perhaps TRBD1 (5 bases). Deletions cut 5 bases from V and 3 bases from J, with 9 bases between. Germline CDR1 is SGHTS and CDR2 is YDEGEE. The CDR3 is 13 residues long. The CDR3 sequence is CASRGGFNQPQHF. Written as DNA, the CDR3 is TGTGCCAGCAGGGGGGGTTTCAATCAGCCCCAGCATTTT.

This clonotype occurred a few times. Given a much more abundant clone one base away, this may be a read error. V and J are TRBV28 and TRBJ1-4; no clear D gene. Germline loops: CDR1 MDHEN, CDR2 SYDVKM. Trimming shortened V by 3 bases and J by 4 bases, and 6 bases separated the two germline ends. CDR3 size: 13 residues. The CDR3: CASSFRNNEKLFF. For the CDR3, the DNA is TGTGCCAGCAGTTTCCGTAATAATGAAAAACTGTTTTTT.

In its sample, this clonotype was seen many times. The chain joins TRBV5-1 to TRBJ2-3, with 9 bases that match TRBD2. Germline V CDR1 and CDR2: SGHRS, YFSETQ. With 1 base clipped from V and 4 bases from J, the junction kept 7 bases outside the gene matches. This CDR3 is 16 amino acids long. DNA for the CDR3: TGCGCCAGCAGCTTGTATAGCGGGAGTTTCTCAGATACGCAGTATTTT. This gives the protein CASSLYSGSFSDTQYF.

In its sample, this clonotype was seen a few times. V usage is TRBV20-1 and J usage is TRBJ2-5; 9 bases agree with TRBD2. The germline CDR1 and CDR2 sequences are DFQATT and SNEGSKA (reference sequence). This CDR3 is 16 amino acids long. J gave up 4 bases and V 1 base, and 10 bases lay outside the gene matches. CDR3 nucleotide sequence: TGCAGTGCTAGAGTCTTAGCGGGAGAGGTAGGAGAGACCCAGTACTTC. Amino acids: CSARVLAGEVGETQYF.

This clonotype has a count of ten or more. This CDR3 reads CSARKGNGPSQETQYF. In DNA, the CDR3 is TGCAGTGCCAGAAAGGGTAACGGGCCCTCCCAAGAGACCCAGTACTTC. The rearrangement joins TRBV20-1 to TRBJ2-5; D gene uncertain. Germline V gene lookup returns CDR1 DFQATT and CDR2 SNEGSKA (reference sequence). The CDR3 extends over 16 amino acids. V lost 6 bases to trimming and J lost 1 base, with 21 bases between them.

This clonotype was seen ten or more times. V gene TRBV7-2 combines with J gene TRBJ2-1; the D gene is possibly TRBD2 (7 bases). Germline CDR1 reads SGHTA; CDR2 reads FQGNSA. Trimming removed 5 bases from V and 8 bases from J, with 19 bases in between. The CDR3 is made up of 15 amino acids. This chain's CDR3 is CASSPGRGYQDEQFF. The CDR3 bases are TGTGCCAGCAGCCCGGGGAGGGGGTACCAGGATGAGCAGTTCTTC.

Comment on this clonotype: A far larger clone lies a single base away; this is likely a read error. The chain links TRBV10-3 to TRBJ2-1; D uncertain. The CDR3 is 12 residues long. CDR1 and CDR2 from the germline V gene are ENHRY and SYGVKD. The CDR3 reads CASTRSSNEQFF. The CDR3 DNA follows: TGCGCCAGCACCCGTTCTAGCAATGAGCAGTTCTTC.

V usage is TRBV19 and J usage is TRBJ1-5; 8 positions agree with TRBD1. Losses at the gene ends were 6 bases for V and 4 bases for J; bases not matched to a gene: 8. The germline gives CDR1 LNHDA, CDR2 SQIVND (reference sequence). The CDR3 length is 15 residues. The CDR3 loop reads CASSYAGGRNQPQHF. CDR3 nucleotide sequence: TGTGCCAGTAGCTACGCAGGGGGCAGAAATCAGCCCCAGCATTTT.

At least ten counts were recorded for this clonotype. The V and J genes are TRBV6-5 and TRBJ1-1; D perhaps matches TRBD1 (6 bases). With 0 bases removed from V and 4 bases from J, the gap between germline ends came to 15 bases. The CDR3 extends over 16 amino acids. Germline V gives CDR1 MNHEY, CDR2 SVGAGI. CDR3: CASSYSSGGGGTEAFF. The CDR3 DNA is TGTGCCAGCAGTTACTCGAGCGGTGGAGGGGGCACTGAAGCTTTCTTT.

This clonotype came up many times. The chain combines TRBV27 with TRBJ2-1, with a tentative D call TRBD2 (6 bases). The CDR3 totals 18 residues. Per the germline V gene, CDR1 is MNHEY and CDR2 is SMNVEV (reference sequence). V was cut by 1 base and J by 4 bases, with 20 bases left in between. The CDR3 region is CASSLFGLLNLRYNEQFF. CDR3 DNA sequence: TGTGCCAGCAGTTTATTTGGACTACTCAATTTAAGGTACAATGAGCAGTTCTTC.

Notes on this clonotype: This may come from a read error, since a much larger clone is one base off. The DNA for the CDR3 is TGTGCCACCAGTGCCTCCGATGTTGTCAGGGCTGGGGCCAGCGTCCTGACTTTC. Its translation: CATSASDVVRAGASVLTF. The chain recombines TRBV24-1 with TRBJ2-6; a possible D gene is TRBD1 (5 bases). The CDR3 is 18 residues long. Germline lookup yields CDR1 KGHDR and CDR2 SFDVKD.

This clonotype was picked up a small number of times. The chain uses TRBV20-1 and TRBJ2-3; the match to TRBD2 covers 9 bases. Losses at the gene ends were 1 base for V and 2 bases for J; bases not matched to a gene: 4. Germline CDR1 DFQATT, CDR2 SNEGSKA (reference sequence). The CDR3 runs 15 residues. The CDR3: CSARGLAAYTDTQYF. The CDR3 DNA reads TGCAGTGCTAGAGGACTAGCGGCCTACACAGATACGCAGTATTTT.

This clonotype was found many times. CDR3 DNA sequence: TGTGCCAGCAGCTTAGTGGGTTCACCCCTCCACTTT. This encodes CASSLVGSPLHF. This chain connects TRBV7-2 to TRBJ1-6; D gene uncertain. CDR1 is SGHTA and CDR2 is FQGNSA in the germline V gene. CDR3 size: 12 residues. The V and J ends lost 1 base and 9 bases respectively, with 4 bases between them.

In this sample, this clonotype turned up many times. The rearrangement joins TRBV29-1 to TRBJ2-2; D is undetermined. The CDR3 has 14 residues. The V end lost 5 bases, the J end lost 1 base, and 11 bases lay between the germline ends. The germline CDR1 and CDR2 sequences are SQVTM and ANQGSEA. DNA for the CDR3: TGCAGCGTTAATGAAAGACGGAACACCGGGGAGCTGTTTTTT. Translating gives CSVNERRNTGELFF.

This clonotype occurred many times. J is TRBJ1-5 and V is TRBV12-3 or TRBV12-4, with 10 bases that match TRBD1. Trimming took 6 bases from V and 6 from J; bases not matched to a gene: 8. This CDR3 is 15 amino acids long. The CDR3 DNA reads TGTGCCAGCAGCCAATCCGGGACAGGGGTTCAGCCCCAGCATTTT. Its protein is CASSQSGTGVQPQHF.

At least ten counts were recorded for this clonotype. This CDR3 reads CASSPSSGGVAYEQYF. The CDR3 DNA reads as TGTGCCAGCAGCCCCTCAAGCGGGGGAGTAGCGTACGAGCAGTACTTC. The chain employs TRBV13 and TRBJ2-7; the match to TRBD2 covers 8 bases. This CDR3 contains 16 residues. Per germline, CDR1 PRHDT and CDR2 FYEKMQ (reference sequence). V lost 5 bases and J lost 4; bases outside the gene matches: 13.

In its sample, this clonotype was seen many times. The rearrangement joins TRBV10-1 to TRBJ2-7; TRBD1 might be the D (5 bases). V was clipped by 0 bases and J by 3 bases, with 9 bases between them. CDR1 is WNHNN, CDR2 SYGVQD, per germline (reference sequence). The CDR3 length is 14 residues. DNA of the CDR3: TGCGCCAGCAGTGAGTCCACAGGTAACTACGAGCAGTACTTC. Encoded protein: CASSESTGNYEQYF.

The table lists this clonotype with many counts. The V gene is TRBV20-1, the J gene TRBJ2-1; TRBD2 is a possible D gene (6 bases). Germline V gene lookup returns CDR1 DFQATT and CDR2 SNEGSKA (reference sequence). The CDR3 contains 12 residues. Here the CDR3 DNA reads TGCAGGGCAAGGCGGGATTACAATGAGCAGTTCTTC. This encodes CRARRDYNEQFF.